The rows below give T cell receptor beta chains drawn from one sample of a study of beta chain features in type 1 diabetes. TCRdb's table, derived via immunoSEQ multiplex PCR, lists solely in-frame clones and lacks some. The table shows 150,000 to 170,000 clones, with 7.5% to 10% occurring only once. The sequencing input was central memory CD4+ T cells from blood. The receptors shown here come from a man in his late teens or twenties in good health. The CDR3 runs from the conserved cysteine through the conserved F or W. D genes are given only for firm matches. The listing skips clone size in some rows; elsewhere it reads once, few, many or a size class.

>few|TRBD1|TRBV7-9|TRBJ1-6
TGTGCCAGCAGCTTCAGACAGGGCCCGGGGCGTTCACCCCTCCACTTT
CASSFRQGPGRSPLHF
>NA|TRBD1|TRBV9|TRBJ1-2
TGTGCCAGCAGCGTAACCGGGACAGGGGACCGCTACACCTTC
CASSVTGTGDRYTF
>NA|TRBD2|TRBV30|TRBJ2-3
TGTGCCTGGAGTGTACGGGGGGGTCTCACAGATACGCAGTATTTT
CAWSVRGGLTDTQYF
>NA|NA|TRBV4-3|TRBJ1-5
TGCGCCAGCAGCCAAAGTCCCGTGGGGGCGAGCAATCAGCCCCAGCATTTT
CASSQSPVGASNQPQHF
>few|TRBD1|TRBV9|TRBJ2-3
TGTGCCAGCAGCCTAGACAGGGGGAGGGATACGCAGTATTTT
CASSLDRGRDTQYF
>few|NA|TRBV15|TRBJ2-1
TGTGCCACCAGCAGAGATGGAAGGGGTGGGCAGTTCTTC
CATSRDGRGGQFF
>NA|NA|TRBV28|TRBJ2-4
TGTGCCAGCAGTTTACCCCGGACCGGAGGAACCAAAAACATTCAGTACTTC
CASSLPRTGGTKNIQYF
>NA|TRBD1|TRBV28|TRBJ2-6
TGTGCCAGCAGTTTCGGCCAGGGGGCGTCCGGGGCCAACGTCCTGACTTTC
CASSFGQGASGANVLTF
>NA|TRBD2|TRBV5-1|TRBJ2-5
TGCGCCAGCAGCTTAGGCCCAGCGGGGGGGCCTGGGACCCAGTACTTC
CASSLGPAGGPGTQYF
>few|TRBD2|TRBV30|TRBJ2-5
TGTGCCTGGACAGCGGGGGGTGAGACCCAGTACTTC
CAWTAGGETQYF
>few|TRBD1|TRBV4-3|TRBJ2-5
TGCGCCAGCAGCCACAGGGGGCAAGAGACCCAGTACTTC
CASSHRGQETQYF
>few|TRBD1|TRBV28|TRBJ1-2
TGTGCCAGCAGTTTATTTCCGGGACAGGGGCGCTTGGGGGGCTACACCTTC
CASSLFPGQGRLGGYTF
>many|TRBD2|TRBV10-3|TRBJ2-5
TGTGCCATCAGTGGGACTAGCGGGATGGAGACCCAGTACTTC
CAISGTSGMETQYF
>NA|NA|TRBV28|TRBJ2-1
TGTGCCAGCAGTCGTCCCCCGAGGCCCATCAATGAGCAGTTCTTC
CASSRPPRPINEQFF
>NA|TRBD1|TRBV19|TRBJ1-2
TGTGCCAGTAGTTACTCCGGGACAGGGCCTACTGGCTACACCTTC
CASSYSGTGPTGYTF
>many|NA|TRBV7-8|TRBJ2-7
TGTGCCAGCAGCTTAGGTCTTAGCGAGTCCTACGAGCAGTACTTC
CASSLGLSESYEQYF
>few|TRBD1|TRBV7-9|TRBJ2-1
TGTGCCAGCAGCTTAGGGTCAGGGGGCTACAATGAGCAGTTCTTC
CASSLGSGGYNEQFF
>NA|TRBD1|TRBV5-6|TRBJ1-1
TGTGCCAGCAGCGGGGGGACAGGGTGGGCCACTGAAGCTTTCTTT
CASSGGTGWATEAFF
>NA|NA|TRBV11-2|TRBJ2-5
TGTGCCAGCAGCTTAGAGGGGCCCCGGCAAGGATTCGGCGAAGAGACCCAGTACTTC
CASSLEGPRQGFGEETQYF
>few|NA|TRBV19|TRBJ2-2
TGTGCCAGTAGTATAGATGGTGAGCACCCGAACACCGGGGAGCTGTTTTTT
CASSIDGEHPNTGELFF
>few|TRBD1|TRBV9|TRBJ2-5
TGTGCCAGCGCCGTCTCCGGGACAGGGGAGACCCAGTACTTC
CASAVSGTGETQYF
>few|NA|TRBV19|TRBJ2-1
TGTGCCAGTTGTCGGTGGGGCCCCTCCTCCTACAATGAGCAGTTCTTC
CASCRWGPSSYNEQFF
>NA|TRBD2|TRBV7-3|TRBJ2-3
TGTGCCAGCAGCTCGGGACTAGCGGGTACAGATACGCAGTATTTT
CASSSGLAGTDTQYF
>few|NA|TRBV27|TRBJ2-7
TGTGCCAGCAGTTTTTACAGCCTGAGCTCCTACGAGCAGTACTTC
CASSFYSLSSYEQYF
>few|NA|TRBV14|TRBJ1-1
TGTGCCAGCAGCCAAGCCAGGGGAACTGAAGCTTTCTTT
CASSQARGTEAFF
>few|TRBD1|TRBV6-6|TRBJ2-3
TGTGCCAGCAGGAAAACAGGGGGCTACGGAGATACGCAGTATTTT
CASRKTGGYGDTQYF
>NA|NA|TRBV5-6|TRBJ1-5
TGTGCCAGCAGCCGACGCGGGGATCAGCCCCAGCATTTT
CASSRRGDQPQHF
>NA|TRBD1|TRBV5-6|TRBJ1-3
TGTGCCAGCACCATGGACCCGGGACAGGGCATCGTAAACACCATATATTTT
CASTMDPGQGIVNTIYF
>few|NA|TRBV7-2|TRBJ1-5
TGTGCCAGCAGCCCCGAGGAAGGCCAGCCCCAGCATTTT
CASSPEEGQPQHF
>few|NA|TRBV6-1|TRBJ2-7
TGTGCCAGCAGTGAAGAGGGAGGGGGCTCCTACGAGCAGTACTTC
CASSEEGGGSYEQYF
>few|NA|TRBV15|TRBJ2-1
TGTGCCACCAGCAGAATGGGCATTCAGGCTTACAATGAGCAGTTCTTC
CATSRMGIQAYNEQFF
>few|TRBD2|TRBV5-4|TRBJ2-5
TGTGCCAGCCGACCGTGGGTAGCGGGACCCCAAGAGACCCAGTACTTC
CASRPWVAGPQETQYF
>few|NA|TRBV6-5|TRBJ1-1
TGTGCCTCAAATGGGGGGGGCGGAGCTTTCTTT
CASNGGGGAFF
>NA|NA|TRBV7-8|TRBJ2-2
TGTGCCAGCAGCCTGGGACAAGCAGTCTCCGGGGAGCTGTTTTTT
CASSLGQAVSGELFF
>many|TRBD1|TRBV6-1|TRBJ2-7
TGTGCCAGCAGTGAAATTGCCGGCTGGGACAGACCATACGAGCAGTACTTC
CASSEIAGWDRPYEQYF
>NA|NA|TRBV7-9|TRBJ1-3
TGTGCCAGCCCGGCCCCAAGACAGGTCAGCTCTGGAAACACCATATATTTT
CASPAPRQVSSGNTIYF
>few|TRBD2|TRBV7-2|TRBJ2-7
TGTGCCAGCAGCTCTCTGACTAGCGGGAGCTCCTACGAGCAGTACTTC
CASSSLTSGSSYEQYF
>NA|TRBD1|TRBV5-6|TRBJ1-2
TGTGCCAGCAGCTTGGACAGGGGGCATGGCTACACCTTC
CASSLDRGHGYTF
>few|TRBD2|TRBV7-3|TRBJ2-1
TGTGCCAGCAGCCCGTCTAGCGGGAGTAATGAGCAGTTCTTC
CASSPSSGSNEQFF
>NA|NA|TRBV18|TRBJ1-1
TGTGCCAGCTCACCGACTCAAGACACTGAAGCTTTCTTT
CASSPTQDTEAFF
>few|NA|TRBV27|TRBJ1-4
TGTGCCAGCAGTTTAACCGGGGTCATCGAAAAACTGTTTTTT
CASSLTGVIEKLFF
>NA|NA|TRBV7-8|TRBJ2-3
TGTGCCAGCAGACGGACGCGGGCGGGCACAGATACGCAGTATTTT
CASRRTRAGTDTQYF
>few|TRBD1|TRBV7-3|TRBJ1-2
TGTGCCAGCAGCGCATCCGGGACAGGGATGAGCTACACCTTC
CASSASGTGMSYTF
>NA|NA|TRBV5-1|TRBJ2-5
TGCGCCAGCAGCTTGGGCGGGTTTGGTGAGACCCAGTACTTC
CASSLGGFGETQYF
>NA|TRBD1|TRBV2|TRBJ2-1
TGTGCCAGCAATCGAGACAGGGACTACAATGAGCAGTTCTTC
CASNRDRDYNEQFF
>few|NA|TRBV7-2|TRBJ1-2
TGTGCCAGCAGCTTAGTAGTCTTGGCAGGGGATGGCTACACCTTC
CASSLVVLAGDGYTF
>NA|NA|TRBV19|TRBJ1-5
TGTGCCAGTAGTGAACAGGGCAATCAGCCCCAGCATTTT
CASSEQGNQPQHF
>NA|NA|TRBV6-5|TRBJ1-6
TGTGCCAGCAGTTATATCGACGCCACGGCGGGGTCACCCCTCCACTTT
CASSYIDATAGSPLHF
>few|TRBD1|TRBV7-9|TRBJ1-1
TGTGCCAGCAGCTTCGGGACAGGGGGCACTGAAGCTTTCTTT
CASSFGTGGTEAFF